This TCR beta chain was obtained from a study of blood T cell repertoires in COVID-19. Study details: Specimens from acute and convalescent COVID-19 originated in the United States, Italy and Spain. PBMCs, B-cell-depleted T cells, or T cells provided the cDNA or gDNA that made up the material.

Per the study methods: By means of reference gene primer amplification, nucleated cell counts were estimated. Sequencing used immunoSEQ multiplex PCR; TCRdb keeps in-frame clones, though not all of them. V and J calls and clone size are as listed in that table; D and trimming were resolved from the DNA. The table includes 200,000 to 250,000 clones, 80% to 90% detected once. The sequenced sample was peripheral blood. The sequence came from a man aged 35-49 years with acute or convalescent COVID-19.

The CDR3 region is CAWSVLGLTNQPQHF. In DNA form, the CDR3 reads TGTGCCTGGAGTGTTTTAGGACTAACGAATCAGCCCCAGCATTTT. The rearrangement links TRBV30 to TRBJ1-5; D is unclear. The CDR3 runs 15 residues. Germline lookup yields CDR1 GTSNPN and CDR2 SVGIG (reference sequence). Between the trimmed V and J ends, which lost 0 bases and 4 bases, there was a span of 13 bases.